Presented here are 3 T cell receptor beta chains from one specimen sequenced in a study of Ad26.COV2.S vaccination and SARS-CoV-2 variants. Treatment specified: some 20 received Ad26.COV2.S at low or high dose, single or two shots; a few received placebo; per-sample allocation not given. Vaccine and placebo recipients were sampled on day 63 after the first injection. Using immunoSEQ multiplex PCR, the repertoire was profiled, and TCRdb retains in-frame clones only, with some absent. Among fewer than 500,000 clones, around 90% were seen once, and the ten largest hold 12%. The sequencing here drew on peripheral blood, taken in a trial of Ad26.COV2.S vaccine versus placebo. Receptor source: a person between 18 and 65 years old who received the Ad26.COV2.S COVID-19 vaccine or a placebo.

The V gene is TRBV12-3 or TRBV12-4, the J gene TRBJ2-7; D ambiguous. Trimming took off 6 bases at V and 2 bases at J, with 8 bases between the two ends. This CDR3 is 12 amino acids long. CDR3 residues: CASSPFTYEQYF. The DNA of the CDR3 is TGTGCCAGCAGCCCCTTTACCTACGAGCAGTACTTC.

The chain is built from TRBV6-6 and TRBJ2-7; TRBD2 agrees at 9 bases. The CDR3 spans 16 residues. V trimming: 0 bases; J trimming: 4 bases; junction bases outside the gene matches: 7. Germline assignment: CDR1 MNHNY and CDR2 SVGAGI (reference sequence). In nucleotides, the CDR3 is TGTGCCAGCAGTTACTCGAAACTAGCGGGTTCGTACGAGCAGTACTTC. This sequence encodes CASSYSKLAGSYEQYF.

This chain joins TRBV7-7 and TRBJ2-1; possibly TRBD2 for D (5 bases). This CDR3 has 17 residues. V was trimmed by 5 bases and J by 1 base, leaving 18 bases between them. The germline V gene encodes CDR1 SSHAT and CDR2 FNYEAQ (reference sequence). Here the CDR3 reads CASSPGGFETSYNEQFF. The CDR3 region has the DNA TGTGCCAGCAGCCCAGGAGGTTTCGAGACATCCTACAATGAGCAGTTCTTC.